The rows below give T cell receptor beta chains drawn from one sample of a study of siplizumab effects on memory and regulatory T cells. Produced via immunoSEQ multiplex PCR; TCRdb's table is partial and in-frame only. Among around 68,000 clones, approximately 88% were seen once, and the ten largest hold 1.7%. Sequenced: Tregs sorted from blood. The receptors stem from a human donor in good health. Each CDR3 is given with its conserved first and last residue. A D gene is named only where the DNA matches it firmly. Expanded clones are given a class, and other clones once, few, many or no size at all.

V	J	size	D	CDR3	DNA
TRBV30	TRBJ2-3	NA	NA	CAWMPGHLTDTQYF	TGTGCCTGGATGCCGGGACATCTCACAGATACGCAGTATTTT
TRBV2	TRBJ1-1	NA	TRBD1	CASSWAQGVFMNTEAFF	TGTGCCAGCAGTTGGGCGCAGGGGGTTTTCATGAACACTGAAGCTTTCTTT
TRBV6-1	TRBJ2-1	NA	TRBD1	CASRTGTGAYNEQFF	TGTGCCAGCAGAACCGGGACAGGGGCGTACAATGAGCAGTTCTTC
TRBV19	TRBJ2-5	NA	TRBD2	CASSMGGRGQETQYF	TGTGCCAGTAGTATGGGCGGGAGGGGTCAAGAGACCCAGTACTTC
TRBV28	TRBJ1-5	NA	NA	CASSSPGSPSNQPQHF	TGTGCCAGCAGTTCCCCAGGGTCACCGAGCAATCAGCCCCAGCATTTT
TRBV2	TRBJ2-1	NA	TRBD1	CASRGQGAGEQFF	TGTGCCAGCAGGGGACAGGGGGCGGGTGAGCAGTTCTTC
TRBV19	TRBJ1-2	NA	TRBD1	CASSIQTGGGYGYTF	TGTGCCAGTAGTATCCAGACAGGGGGAGGGTATGGCTACACCTTC
TRBV27	TRBJ2-3	medium-sized	TRBD2	CASSRRTSGREDTQYF	TGTGCCAGCAGTCGTAGGACTAGCGGGAGGGAAGATACGCAGTATTTT
TRBV19	TRBJ1-5	NA	TRBD1	CASSIREQGAGQPQHF	TGTGCCAGTAGTATAAGGGAACAGGGGGCAGGTCAGCCCCAGCATTTT
TRBV7-9	TRBJ1-4	NA	NA	CASSLYRDLTSEKLFF	TGTGCCAGCAGCTTATACCGGGATCTAACGTCCGAAAAACTGTTTTTT
TRBV7-9	TRBJ2-1	NA	NA	CASSFADQNYNEQFF	TGTGCCAGCAGCTTTGCGGACCAAAATTACAATGAGCAGTTCTTC
TRBV30	TRBJ1-3	NA	NA	CAWSVRAPGEAGNTIYF	TGTGCCTGGAGTGTCCGCGCCCCAGGGGAAGCTGGAAACACCATATATTTT
TRBV29-1	TRBJ2-4	NA	NA	CSVTTSERLGIQYF	TGCAGCGTTACAACAAGTGAAAGGTTGGGCATTCAGTACTTC
TRBV21-1	TRBJ2-1	NA	NA	CASSIERRAADNNEQFF	TGTGCCAGCAGCATCGAAAGGAGGGCCGCGGATAACAATGAGCAGTTCTTC
TRBV6-1	TRBJ2-3	NA	TRBD1	CASIRDRVTDTQYF	TGTGCCAGCATCCGGGACAGGGTCACAGATACGCAGTATTTT
TRBV13	TRBJ1-1	NA	NA	CASSLSRSEAFF	TGTGCCAGCAGCTTAAGCCGAAGCGAAGCTTTCTTT
TRBV5-4	TRBJ1-2	NA	TRBD1	CASSSAGTANYGYTF	TGTGCCAGCAGCTCTGCTGGGACAGCTAACTATGGCTACACCTTC
TRBV27	TRBJ2-7	NA	TRBD2	CASSLGGRSYEQYF	TGTGCCAGCAGTTTAGGCGGGAGGTCTTACGAGCAGTACTTC
TRBV5-5	TRBJ1-5	once	NA	CATSPSQGNQPQHF	TGTGCCACGTCACCATCCCAGGGTAATCAGCCCCAGCATTTT
TRBV5-4	TRBJ2-7	NA	NA	CASSLQGPYEQYF	TGTGCCAGCAGCTTGCAGGGGCCATACGAGCAGTACTTC
TRBV5-1	TRBJ2-1	NA	NA	CASSLEASGFLSSYNEQFF	TGCGCCAGCAGCTTGGAAGCCAGCGGGTTCTTAAGCTCCTACAATGAGCAGTTCTTC
TRBV5-1	TRBJ2-1	NA	TRBD2	CASSSGTSGYNEQFF	TGCGCCAGCAGCTCCGGGACTAGCGGGTACAATGAGCAGTTCTTC
TRBV28	TRBJ1-5	NA	NA	CASRPTDQSQHF	TGTGCCAGCAGACCGACTGATCAGTCCCAGCATTTT
TRBV1	TRBJ2-3	NA	NA	CTSSQVSRAGTDTQYF	TGCACCAGCAGCCAAGTGTCCAGGGCTGGCACAGATACGCAGTATTTT
TRBV19	TRBJ2-5	NA	TRBD2	CASSLLAGGPETQYF	TGTGCCAGTAGTCTACTAGCGGGAGGGCCGGAGACCCAGTACTTC
TRBV30	TRBJ1-1	few	TRBD1	CAWSGQGTEAFF	TGTGCCTGGAGTGGACAGGGCACTGAAGCTTTCTTT
TRBV18	TRBJ1-1	NA	NA	CASSFGPQNTEAFF	TGTGCCAGCTCCTTTGGACCTCAGAACACTGAAGCTTTCTTT
TRBV7-6	TRBJ2-1	NA	TRBD1	CASSLAPGGVEQFF	TGTGCCAGCAGCTTAGCCCCAGGGGGTGTTGAGCAGTTCTTC